Shown below are 8 T cell receptor beta chains from a single sample sequenced in a study of human T cells and chemical hapten exposure. Time point in this sample: pre-sensitization, week 0. As to treatment: therapeutic diphenylcyclopropenone sensitization with weekly scalp DPC. MiXCR, run by TCRdb on the RACE reads, gives a single entry per CDR3 protein. The sample comprises approximately 90,000 distinct CDR3 sequences, 8.5% to 9% of which are singletons, and approximately 2.8% rests with the top ten. This sample comprised whole blood, obtained in connection with sensitization to the hapten diphenylcyclopropenone (DPC). The receptors come from a man aged 35-49 years with alopecia areata. Some clones in this sample may be carry-over from other donors' samples.

The CDR3: CASSTRDGRFYGNQPQHF. The DNA for the CDR3 is TGTGCCAGCAGTACGAGGGACGGACGCTTTTATGGCAATCAGCCCCAGCATTTT. The rearrangement links TRBV12-3 or TRBV12-4 to TRBJ1-5, with a tentative D call TRBD1 (5 bases). Between the trimmed V and J ends, which lost 5 bases and 2 bases, there was a span of 22 bases. The CDR3 loop spans 18 amino acids.

Many counts were recorded for this clonotype. The chain has TRBV14 and TRBJ2-7; D unclear. Trimming took off 0 bases at V and 4 bases at J, with 7 bases between the two ends. This CDR3 is built from 13 residues. Looked up from germline, CDR1 is SGHDN and CDR2 is FVKESK. The CDR3 region has the DNA TGTGCCAGCAGCCAAGATCTAGGTTACGAGCAGTACGTC. Its translation: CASSQDLGYEQYV.

This clonotype was recorded a few times. The rearrangement uses TRBV6-1 and TRBJ1-5; 8 bases are a match to TRBD1. Looked up from germline, CDR1 is MNHNS and CDR2 is SASEGT. CDR3 size: 16 residues. Trimming at V came to 1 base and at J to 4 bases, leaving 6 bases not matched to a gene. As DNA, the CDR3 is TGTGCCAGCAGTGAAGAAAGAACAGGGGGGAATCAGCCCCAGCATTTT. It specifies CASSEERTGGNQPQHF.

The V and J genes are TRBV7-9 and TRBJ1-6, with D tentatively TRBD1 (6 bases). V was pared by 5 bases and J by 9 bases, with 17 bases between. CDR1 and CDR2 from the germline V gene are SEHNR and FQNEAQ (reference sequence). This CDR3 comprises 15 residues. CDR3 region: CASSRNIRGGSPLHF. The CDR3 nucleotides read TGTGCCAGCAGCCGGAATATCAGGGGAGGTTCACCCCTCCACTTT.

This chain joins TRBV19 and TRBJ2-7; maybe TRBD1 (6 bases). CDR3 length: 16 amino acids. Trimming removed 10 bases at V and 2 bases at J, with 24 bases between. In germline, CDR1 is LNHDA, CDR2 SQIVND (reference sequence). The CDR3 bases are TGTGCCATCACACATCCCCACCTGACAGGAACCTACGAGCAGTACGTC. Its protein is CAITHPHLTGTYEQYV.

J is TRBJ2-4 and V is TRBV12-3 or TRBV12-4; TRBD1 matches 12 bases. The CDR3 runs to 17 residues. The V gene end was trimmed by 4 bases and the J gene end by 8 bases; junction bases not matched to a gene: 12. CDR3 amino acids: CASSSPGQGASEDIQYF. The CDR3 nucleotides are TGTGCCAGCAGTTCACCGGGACAGGGGGCTTCTGAAGACATTCAGTACTTC.

This clonotype was observed at least ten times. The genes are TRBV7-2 and TRBJ2-1, with 7 positions matching TRBD2. Looked up from germline, CDR1 is SGHTA and CDR2 is FQGNSA. J gave up 7 bases and V 1 base, and 7 bases lay outside the gene matches. The CDR3 is 15 residues long. CDR3 nucleotide sequence: TGTGCCAGCAGCTTAGTAAGGGCGGGAGTGAATGAGCAGTTCTTC. Its translation is CASSLVRAGVNEQFF.

J is TRBJ2-2 and V is TRBV29-1; maybe TRBD1 (6 bases). CDR3 length equals 16 residues. The germline gives CDR1 SQVTM, CDR2 ANQGSEA. V lost 8 bases and J lost 6, with 25 bases in between. Written as DNA, the CDR3 is TGCAGCTTAATCCTTTTTGGACAGTCACCGGCCGGGGAGCTGTTTTTT. The encoded protein is CSLILFGQSPAGELFF.